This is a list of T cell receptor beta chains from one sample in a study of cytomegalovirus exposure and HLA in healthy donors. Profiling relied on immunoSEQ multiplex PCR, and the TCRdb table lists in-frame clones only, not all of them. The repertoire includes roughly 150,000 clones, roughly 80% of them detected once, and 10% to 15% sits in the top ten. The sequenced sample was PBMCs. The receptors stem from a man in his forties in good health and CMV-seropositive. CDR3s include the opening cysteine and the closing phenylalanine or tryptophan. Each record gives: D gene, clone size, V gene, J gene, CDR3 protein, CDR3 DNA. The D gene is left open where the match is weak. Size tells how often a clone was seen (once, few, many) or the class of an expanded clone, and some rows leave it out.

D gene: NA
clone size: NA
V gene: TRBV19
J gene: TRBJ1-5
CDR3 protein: CASSPGPRTTYSNQPQHF
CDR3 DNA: TGTGCCAGTAGCCCCGGGCCTCGGACTACATATAGCAATCAGCCCCAGCATTTT

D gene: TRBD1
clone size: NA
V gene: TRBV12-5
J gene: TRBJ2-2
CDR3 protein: CASGFGPGQGNTGELFF
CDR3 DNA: TGTGCTAGTGGTTTTGGCCCCGGACAGGGGAACACCGGGGAGCTGTTTTTT

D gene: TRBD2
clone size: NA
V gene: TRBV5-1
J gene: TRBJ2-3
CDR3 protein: CASRLAGGRDTQYF
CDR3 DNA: TGCGCCAGCCGACTAGCGGGAGGGAGAGATACGCAGTATTTT

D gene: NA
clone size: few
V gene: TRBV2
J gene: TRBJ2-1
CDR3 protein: CASPSRDTVGNEQFF
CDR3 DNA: TGTGCCAGCCCCTCCCGGGACACCGTGGGGAATGAGCAGTTCTTC

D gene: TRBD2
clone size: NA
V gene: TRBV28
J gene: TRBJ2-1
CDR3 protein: CASSLLADYNEQFF
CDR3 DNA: TGTGCCAGCAGTTTACTAGCGGACTACAATGAGCAGTTCTTC

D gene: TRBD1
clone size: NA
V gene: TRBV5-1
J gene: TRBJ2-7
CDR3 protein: CASSRDRGNEQYF
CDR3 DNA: TGCGCCAGCAGCCGGGACAGGGGGAACGAGCAGTACTTC

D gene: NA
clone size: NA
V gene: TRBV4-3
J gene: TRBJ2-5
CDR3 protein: CASSQFRGPETQYF
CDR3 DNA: TGCGCCAGCAGCCAGTTCAGGGGACCGGAGACCCAGTACTTC

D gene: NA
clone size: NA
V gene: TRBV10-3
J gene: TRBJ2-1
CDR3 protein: CAISVQDNEQFF
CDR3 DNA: TGTGCCATCAGTGTACAAGACAATGAGCAGTTCTTC

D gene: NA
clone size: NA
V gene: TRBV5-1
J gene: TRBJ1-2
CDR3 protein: CASSLAGGVGYGYTF
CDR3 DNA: TGCGCCAGCAGCTTGGCTGGAGGGGTAGGATATGGCTACACCTTC

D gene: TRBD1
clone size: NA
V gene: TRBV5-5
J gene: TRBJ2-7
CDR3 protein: CASSLGGQGDYEQYF
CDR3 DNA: TGTGCCAGCAGCTTGGGCGGACAGGGCGACTACGAGCAGTACTTC

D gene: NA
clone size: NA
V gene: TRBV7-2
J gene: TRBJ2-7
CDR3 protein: CASSWGPSTITYEQYF
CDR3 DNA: TGTGCCAGCAGCTGGGGGCCTAGCACTATTACCTACGAGCAGTACTTC

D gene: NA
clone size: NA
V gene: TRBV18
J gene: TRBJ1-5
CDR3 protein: CASSLKLEGQPQHF
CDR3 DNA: TGTGCCAGCTCCCTTAAGCTGGAGGGTCAGCCCCAGCATTTT

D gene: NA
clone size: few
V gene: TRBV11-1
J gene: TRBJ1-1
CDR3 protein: CASSLSYTEAFF
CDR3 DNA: TGTGCCAGCAGCCTCTCGTACACTGAAGCTTTCTTT

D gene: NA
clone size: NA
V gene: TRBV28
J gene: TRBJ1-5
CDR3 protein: CASSLQGHYSNQPQHF
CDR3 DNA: TGTGCCAGCAGTTTACAGGGACACTATAGCAATCAGCCCCAGCATTTT

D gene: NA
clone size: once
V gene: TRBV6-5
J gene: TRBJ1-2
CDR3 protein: CASSYGQRRADYGYTF
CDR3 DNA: TGTGCCAGCAGTTACGGTCAGAGGAGGGCGGACTATGGCTACACCTTC

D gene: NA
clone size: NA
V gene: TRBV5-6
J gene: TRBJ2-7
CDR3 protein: CASSLGRSVLSYEQYF
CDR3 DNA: TGTGCCAGCAGCTTGGGGCGCAGCGTGCTATCCTACGAGCAGTACTTC

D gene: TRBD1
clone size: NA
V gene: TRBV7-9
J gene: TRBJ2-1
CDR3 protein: CASSSGTGVSYNEQFF
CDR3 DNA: TGTGCCAGCAGCTCAGGGACAGGAGTCTCCTACAATGAGCAGTTCTTC

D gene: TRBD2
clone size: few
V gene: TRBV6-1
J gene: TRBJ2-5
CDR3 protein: CASNAGERETQYF
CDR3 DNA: TGTGCCAGTAATGCGGGAGAGCGGGAGACCCAGTACTTC

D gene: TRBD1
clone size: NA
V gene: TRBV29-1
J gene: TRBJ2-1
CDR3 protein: CSVGQGANEQFF
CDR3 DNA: TGCAGCGTAGGACAGGGGGCGAATGAGCAGTTCTTC

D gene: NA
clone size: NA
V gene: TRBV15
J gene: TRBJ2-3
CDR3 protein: CATSGDPLGAYTQYF
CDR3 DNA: TGTGCCACCAGCGGCGACCCTCTAGGGGCCTATACGCAGTATTTT

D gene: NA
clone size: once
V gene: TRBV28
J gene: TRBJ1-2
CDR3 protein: CASSPRTGYERVGDYGYTF
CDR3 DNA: TGTGCCAGCAGCCCACGAACAGGGTATGAAAGGGTCGGAGACTATGGCTACACCTTC

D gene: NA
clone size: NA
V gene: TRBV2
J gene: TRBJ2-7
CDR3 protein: CASTPGYPYEQYF
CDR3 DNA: TGTGCCAGCACACCAGGGTATCCCTACGAGCAGTACTTC

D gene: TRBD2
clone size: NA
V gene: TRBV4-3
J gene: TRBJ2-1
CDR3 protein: CASSQLYSGRNEQFF
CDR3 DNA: TGCGCCAGCAGCCAGCTGTATAGCGGGAGAAATGAGCAGTTCTTC

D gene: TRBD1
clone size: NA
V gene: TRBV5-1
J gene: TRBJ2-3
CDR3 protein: CASSRSRDRGPDTQYF
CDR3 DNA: TGCGCCAGCAGCAGATCCCGGGACAGGGGACCAGATACGCAGTATTTT

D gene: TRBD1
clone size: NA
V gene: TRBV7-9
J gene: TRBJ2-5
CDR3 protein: CASSLRDRVETQYF
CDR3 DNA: TGTGCCAGCAGCTTACGGGACAGGGTAGAGACCCAGTACTTC

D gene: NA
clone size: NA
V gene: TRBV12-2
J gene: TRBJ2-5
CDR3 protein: CASRPYRFSGSVTVTYQETQYF
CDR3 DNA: TGTGCAAGTCGCCCTTACCGTTTTAGCGGGAGCGTTACCGTTACATACCAAGAGACCCAGTACTTC

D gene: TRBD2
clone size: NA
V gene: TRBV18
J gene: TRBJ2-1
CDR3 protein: CASSPRRASLAGLYNEQFF
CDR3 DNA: TGTGCCAGCTCACCTCGCCGGGCCAGTCTAGCGGGGCTCTACAATGAGCAGTTCTTC

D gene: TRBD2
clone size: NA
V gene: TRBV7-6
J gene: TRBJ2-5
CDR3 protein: CASSLGGSGTRVQETQYF
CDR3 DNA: TGTGCCAGCAGCTTAGGTGGTAGCGGGACGCGTGTACAAGAGACCCAGTACTTC

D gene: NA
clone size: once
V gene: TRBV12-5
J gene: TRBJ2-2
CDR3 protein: CASGRLARNTGELFF
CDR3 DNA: TGTGCTAGTGGCCGGCTAGCGCGAAACACCGGGGAGCTGTTTTTT

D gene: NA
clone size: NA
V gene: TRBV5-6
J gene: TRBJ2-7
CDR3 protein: CASSVSLYAYEQYF
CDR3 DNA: TGTGCCAGCAGCGTCTCACTTTACGCCTACGAGCAGTACTTC

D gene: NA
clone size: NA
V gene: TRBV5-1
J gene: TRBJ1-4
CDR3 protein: CASSLGRVDEKLFF
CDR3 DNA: TGCGCCAGCAGCTTGGGCAGGGTGGATGAAAAACTGTTTTTT

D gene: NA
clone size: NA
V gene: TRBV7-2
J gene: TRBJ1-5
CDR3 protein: CASSQGGVGNQPQHF
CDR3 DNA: TGTGCCAGCAGCCAAGGGGGGGTAGGCAATCAGCCCCAGCATTTT

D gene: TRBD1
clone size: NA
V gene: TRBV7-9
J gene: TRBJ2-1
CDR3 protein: CASSLGKKGTADNEQFF
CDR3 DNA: TGTGCCAGCAGCTTAGGTAAAAAAGGGACAGCCGACAATGAGCAGTTCTTC

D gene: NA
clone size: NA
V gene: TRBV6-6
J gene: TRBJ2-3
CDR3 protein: CASSSGPASDTQYF
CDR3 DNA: TGTGCCAGCAGTAGCGGGCCAGCCTCAGATACGCAGTATTTT

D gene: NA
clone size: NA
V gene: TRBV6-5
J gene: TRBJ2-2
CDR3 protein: CASSYSGANTGELFF
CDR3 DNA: TGTGCCAGCAGTTATAGCGGAGCGAACACCGGGGAGCTGTTTTTT

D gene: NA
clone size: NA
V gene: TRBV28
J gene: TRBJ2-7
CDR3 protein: CASSLGGDYEQYF
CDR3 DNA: TGTGCCAGCAGTTTGGGTGGAGACTACGAGCAGTACTTC

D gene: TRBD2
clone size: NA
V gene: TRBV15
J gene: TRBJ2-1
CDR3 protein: CATSRDASGRAGEQFF
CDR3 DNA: TGTGCCACCAGCAGAGATGCTAGCGGGAGGGCCGGTGAGCAGTTCTTC

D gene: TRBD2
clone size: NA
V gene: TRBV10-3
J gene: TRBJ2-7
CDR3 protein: CAISEFPKQAGATYEQYF
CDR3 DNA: TGTGCCATCAGTGAGTTCCCAAAACAAGCGGGAGCAACCTACGAGCAGTACTTC

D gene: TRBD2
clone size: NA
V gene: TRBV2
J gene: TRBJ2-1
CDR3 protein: CASSGHSGLAGAYEQFF
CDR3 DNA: TGTGCCAGCAGTGGGCATTCGGGACTAGCGGGAGCATATGAGCAGTTCTTC

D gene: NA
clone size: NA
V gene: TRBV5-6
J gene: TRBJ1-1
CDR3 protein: CASSFGSQAFF
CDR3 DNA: TGTGCCAGCAGCTTCGGGTCGCAAGCTTTCTTT

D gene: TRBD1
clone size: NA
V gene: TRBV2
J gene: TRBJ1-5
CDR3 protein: CASGDRVEQPQHF
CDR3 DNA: TGTGCCAGCGGGGACAGGGTAGAGCAGCCCCAGCATTTT

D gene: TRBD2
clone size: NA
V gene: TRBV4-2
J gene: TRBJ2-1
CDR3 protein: CASSQGLAGVGPKQFF
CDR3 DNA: TGTGCCAGCAGCCAAGGCCTAGCGGGAGTTGGTCCTAAGCAGTTCTTC

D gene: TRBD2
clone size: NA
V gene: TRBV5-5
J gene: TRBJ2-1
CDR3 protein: CASSSGLADGAGNEQFF
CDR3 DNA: TGTGCCAGCAGTTCCGGACTAGCAGACGGGGCGGGCAATGAGCAGTTCTTC

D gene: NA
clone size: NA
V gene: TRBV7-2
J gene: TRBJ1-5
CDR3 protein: CASSLARDINQPQHF
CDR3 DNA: TGTGCCAGCAGCTTAGCCAGGGACATCAATCAGCCCCAGCATTTT